This TCR beta chain was documented in a study of PD-L1 blockade in urothelial cancer. Study findings and constraints: Better progression-free and overall survival followed lower pretreatment blood clonality.

Concerning this clone itself: Antigen specificity is unknown.

Only in-frame clones appear in the TCRdb table, and some are missing; sequencing was by immunoSEQ multiplex PCR. Of tens of thousands of clones listed, under 90% are singletons. The CDR3 loop spans 11 amino acids. The V end was cut by 4 bases, the J end by 14 bases, with 12 bases between. Germline V lookup: CDR1 MDHEN, CDR2 SYDVKM. This specimen consisted of PBMCs, obtained around atezolizumab (anti-PD-L1) treatment. This chain joins TRBV28 and TRBJ2-1; a weak D match, TRBD1 (6 bases). The sequence was collected from a man in his 70s with urothelial cancer. CDR3 coding DNA: TGTGCCAGCAGTTCAGGGGAAGGCGAGTTCTTC. Translated, it gives CASSSGEGEFF. Full variable domain (outside the CDR3, taken from reference TRBV28 and TRBJ2-1): DVKVTQSSRYLVKRTGEKVFLECVQDMDHENMFWYRQDPGLGLRLIYFSYDVKMKEKGDIPEGYSVSREKKERFSLILESASTNQTSMYLCASSSGEGEFFGPGTRLTVL.